This TCR beta chain stems from a study of tumor-infiltrating lymphocytes in primary liver carcinoma. As for the study in general: The patients had histopathologically diagnosed primary liver carcinoma, and their disease was treated by surgical resection. The five patients, who were men and women, ranged in age from 30 to 69 years. Study-level findings and limits: Paired tumor-adjacent and tumor-blood samples overlapped less than tumor region pairs did.

Germline CDR1 MNHNS, CDR2 SASEGT. Trimming took 9 bases from V and 3 from J, leaving 9 bases between them. The length of the CDR3 is 11 residues. This clonotype occurred many times. Antigen unknown. The investigators made TCR beta cDNA from approximately 0.5 ug total RNA, using a constant-region primer. Slightly modified ARM-PCR served as the procedure for the TCR beta libraries. These libraries came from three rounds of nested multiplex PCR. The two initial PCR rounds, roughly 9 cycles each, used TRBV1-TRBV30 forward and C-beta reverse primers. TCRdb re-derived calls from the multiplex PCR reads in MiXCR, one entry per CDR3 protein. The sample gives 310,000 or so distinct CDR3 sequences, 50% to 75% of which show up once; 15% to 20% is in the top ten. Alongside blood RNA obtained from unsorted whole blood, germline DNA was also extracted. Those patients suffered from chronic HBV infection and were treatment-naive.

The sample taken for sequencing was peripheral blood. The receptor's source is a woman aged 30 to 39 with primary liver carcinoma and hepatitis B virus infection. The rearrangement joins TRBV6-1 to TRBJ2-7; D is undetermined. The CDR3: CASSNYYEQYF. For the CDR3, the DNA is TGTGCCAGTTCGAATTACTACGAGCAGTACTTC.